This paragraph reports one T cell receptor beta chain. With 7 bases removed from V and 0 bases from J, the gap between germline ends came to 11 bases. Germline-derived CDR1 and CDR2 are SGHTA and FQGNSA. The CDR3 has 14 residues. Clones were sequenced by immunoSEQ multiplex PCR, and TCRdb holds only the in-frame ones, with some missing. The sample includes about 26,000 clones, around 92% of them seen just once. This record belongs to a study of blood T cell repertoires in COVID-19. This receptor was identified in a human donor in a cohort sampled during active COVID-19. Sequencing used peripheral blood. V usage is TRBV7-2 and J usage is TRBJ2-3, with D possibly TRBD1 on 5 matching bases. The CDR3 here is CASKRGHSTDTQYF. For the CDR3, the DNA is TGTGCCAGCAAAAGGGGCCATAGCACAGATACGCAGTATTTT.